The 20 T cell receptor beta chains given below trace back to one sample, sequenced in a study of blood T cell repertoires in COVID-19. Measured with immunoSEQ multiplex PCR; TCRdb has only the in-frame clones, and not every one. The table records 150,000 to 200,000 clones, more than 75% of them present only once. The sequenced sample was peripheral blood. These receptor sequences come from a woman between 55 and 75 years old with COVID-19, enrolled during active disease.

The rearrangement links TRBV7-9 to TRBJ2-3; unclear D gene. Germline CDR1 and CDR2: SEHNR and FQNEAQ (reference sequence). CDR3 size: 12 residues. With 5 bases removed from V and 5 bases from J, the gap between germline ends came to 8 bases. CDR3 in DNA: TGTGCCAGCAGCGAGACTCGAGATACGCAGTATTTT. This translates into CASSETRDTQYF.

CDR3 residues: CASSYPSLAGTYEQYF. CDR3 DNA: TGTGCCAGCAGTTACCCCTCACTAGCGGGTACCTACGAGCAGTACTTC. The chain has TRBV6-2 or TRBV6-3 and TRBJ2-7, with 9 bases fitting TRBD2. V trimming: 2 bases; J trimming: 2 bases; junction bases outside the gene matches: 7. The CDR3 spans 16 residues. Per the germline V gene, CDR1 is MNHEY and CDR2 is SVGEGT.

The chain is built from TRBV23-1 and TRBJ1-3, with 7 bases lining up with TRBD1. TRBV23-1 is marked as an open reading frame, function uncertain. The J segment lost 0 bases and the V segment lost 8 bases, leaving 13 bases of the junction unmatched. The CDR3 consists of 17 residues. The CDR3 nucleotides are TGCGCCAGCTTCATAACCCAGGGACAGAGCTCTGGAAACACCATATATTTT. Its protein product is CASFITQGQSSGNTIYF.

The genes are TRBV9 and TRBJ1-3; D unresolved. Per the germline V gene, CDR1 is SGDLS and CDR2 is YYNGEE. Trimming pared 3 bases from V and 0 bases from J, leaving 13 bases between. This CDR3 is built from 16 residues. CDR3 loop: CASSAKFGGSGNTIYF. CDR3 nucleotides: TGTGCCAGCAGCGCAAAGTTTGGAGGCTCTGGAAACACCATATATTTT.

The chain joins TRBV11-2 to TRBJ1-6; 10 bases fit TRBD1. J gave up 10 bases and V 5 bases, and 8 bases lay outside the gene matches. The CDR3 extends over 15 amino acids. CDR1 SGHAT and CDR2 FQNNGV come from the germline V gene. The CDR3 region has the DNA TGTGCCAGCAGCCGACAGGGGGCTGATGGGTCACCCCTCCACTTT. Its protein product is CASSRQGADGSPLHF.

The chain recombines TRBV5-6 with TRBJ2-2; 7 bases line up with TRBD1. In germline, CDR1 is SGHDT, CDR2 YYEEEE. After removal of 2 bases from V and 12 bases from J, the junction contained 7 bases not matched to a gene. This CDR3 has 13 amino acids. Here the CDR3 reads CASSFGIQGKLFF. The CDR3 region has the DNA TGTGCCAGCAGCTTTGGAATACAGGGGAAGCTGTTTTTT.

The genes are TRBV5-8 and TRBJ1-2, with D tentatively TRBD1 (6 bases). The CDR3 spans 15 residues. The ends were cut back, 4 bases at V and 4 bases at J, with 17 bases in the middle. Germline CDR1 is SGHTS and CDR2 is YDEGEE. CDR3 DNA: TGTGCCAGCAGCCCCTTGGGGGCCACAGTCTATGGCTACACCTTC. The encoded protein is CASSPLGATVYGYTF.

The V call is TRBV5-1, the J call TRBJ2-3; 8 nucleotides align to TRBD2. CDR3 length: 15 residues. Trimming removed 5 bases from V and 5 bases from J; junction bases left unmatched: 10. Looked up from germline, CDR1 is SGHRS and CDR2 is YFSETQ. The CDR3 protein is CASSRSGRAEDTQYF. CDR3 nucleotides: TGCGCCAGCAGTAGGTCCGGGAGGGCCGAAGATACGCAGTATTTT. The whole variable domain, filled in from reference TRBV5-1 and TRBJ2-3, reads KAGVTQTPRYLIKTRGQQVTLSCSPISGHRSVSWYQQTPGQGLQFLFEYFSETQRNKGNFPGRFSGRQFSNSRSEMNVSTLELGDSALYLCASSRSGRAEDTQYFGPGTRLTVL.

This clone came up a few times. The chain uses TRBV19 and TRBJ1-5; TRBD1 might be the D (5 bases). Germline CDR1 reads LNHDA; CDR2 reads SQIVND (reference sequence). V lost 6 bases, J lost 9 bases, and 21 bases lay in between. CDR3 length equals 15 residues. DNA of the CDR3: TGTGCCAGTAGGACCCCGGGGCAGGGACTACGGCCCCAGCATTTT. Amino acid sequence: CASRTPGQGLRPQHF.

V and J are TRBV4-1 and TRBJ1-2; 10 nucleotides agree with TRBD1. Germline trimming cut 0 bases from V and 4 bases from J; bases unmatched to any gene: 2. The CDR3 loop spans 15 amino acids. CDR1 MGHRA and CDR2 YSYEKL come from the germline V gene. CDR3 sequence reads: CASSQDRQGAYGYTF. DNA for the CDR3: TGCGCCAGCAGCCAAGACAGACAGGGGGCCTATGGCTACACCTTC.

This chain links TRBV28 with TRBJ2-4; D is possibly TRBD2 (5 bases). Trimming pared 3 bases from V and 0 bases from J, leaving 9 bases between. Germline V gene data show CDR1 as MDHEN and CDR2 as SYDVKM. This CDR3 region has 15 residues. CDR3 sequence: CASSFSDVAKNIQYF. The CDR3 DNA sequence: TGTGCCAGCAGTTTTAGCGATGTAGCCAAAAACATTCAGTACTTC.

The chain carries TRBV15 and TRBJ1-6; 9 nucleotides agree with TRBD1. CDR1 LNHNV and CDR2 YYDKDF come from the germline V gene (reference sequence). This CDR3 comprises 16 residues. Trimming took 4 bases from V and 9 from J; bases not matched to a gene: 10. The CDR3 nucleotides read TGTGCCACCAGCACCGTTGCGGGACAGGGAGTTTCACCCCTCCACTTT. It is translated as CATSTVAGQGVSPLHF.

The V gene is TRBV7-2, the J gene TRBJ2-3, with 12 nucleotides matching TRBD2. Looked up from germline, CDR1 is SGHTA and CDR2 is FQGNSA. This CDR3 spans 16 amino acids. The J segment lost 4 bases and the V segment lost 3 bases, leaving 5 bases of the junction unmatched. The CDR3 spells CASSFTTSGSADTQYF. The CDR3 DNA is TGTGCCAGCAGCTTCACGACTAGCGGGAGTGCAGATACGCAGTATTTT.

This clone was detected a few times. The chain carries TRBV28 and TRBJ1-1; 7 bases agree with TRBD1. The CDR3 consists of 15 residues. CDR1 is MDHEN and CDR2 is SYDVKM in the germline V gene. J was trimmed by 2 bases and V by 3 bases; bases with no gene match: 6. Here the CDR3 DNA reads TGTGCCAGCAGTTTCGACAGGGTGGTAAACACTGAAGCTTTCTTT. Protein product: CASSFDRVVNTEAFF. Based on the CDR3 plus reference TRBV28 and TRBJ1-1, the full variable domain is DVKVTQSSRYLVKRTGEKVFLECVQDMDHENMFWYRQDPGLGLRLIYFSYDVKMKEKGDIPEGYSVSREKKERFSLILESASTNQTSMYLCASSFDRVVNTEAFFGQGTRLTVV.

The gene calls are TRBV5-8 and TRBJ2-7, with D possibly being TRBD2 (6 bases). Germline assignment: CDR1 SGHTS and CDR2 YDEGEE. Trimming pared 4 bases from V and 7 bases from J, leaving 12 bases between. This CDR3 contains 12 residues. In nucleotides, the CDR3 is TGTGCCAGCAGCCAGGTGCGGGGTGAGCAGTACTTC. This gives the protein CASSQVRGEQYF. Together with reference TRBV5-8 and TRBJ2-7, the CDR3 gives the full variable domain: EAGVTQSPTHLIKTRGQQATLRCSPISGHTSVYWYQQALGLGLQFLLWYDEGEERNRGNFPPRFSGRQFPNYSSELNVNALELEDSALYLCASSQVRGEQYFGPGTRLTVT.

The chain uses TRBV5-1 and TRBJ1-1, with D possibly matching TRBD1 (6 bases). Trimming took off 0 bases at V and 7 bases at J, with 13 bases between the two ends. The CDR3 totals 14 residues. Germline CDR1 reads SGHRS; CDR2 reads YFSETQ. Written as DNA, the CDR3 is TGCGCCAGCAGCTTGGGTGGGACAACATTTGAAGCTTTCTTT. Translating it yields CASSLGGTTFEAFF.

The V gene is TRBV15, the J gene TRBJ1-2; 8 nucleotides match TRBD1. The CDR3 has 15 residues. Losses at the gene ends were 3 bases for V and 5 bases for J; bases not matched to a gene: 8. Germline CDR1 and CDR2: LNHNV and YYDKDF (reference sequence). The CDR3, as DNA: TGTGCCACCAGCAGGAACTCAGGGGGCGGGTATGGCTACACCTTC. Translated: CATSRNSGGGYGYTF.

This clone was seen a few times. The chain combines TRBV28 with TRBJ2-7, with a possible D match to TRBD2 (5 bases). Germline V gene sequence: CDR1 MDHEN, CDR2 SYDVKM. The CDR3 spans 11 residues. V was shortened by 5 bases and J by 9 bases, with 11 bases between the two germline ends. The CDR3 bases are TGTGCCAGCAGTATAACGCGGGTGCAGTACTTC. This gives the protein CASSITRVQYF.

V and J are TRBV18 and TRBJ2-3; D uncertain. This CDR3 spans 16 amino acids. The V gene's germline CDR1 is KGHSH and CDR2 LQKENI. V shed 1 base and J shed 0 bases, with 11 bases lying between them. The CDR3 here is CASSPRQTTSTDTQYF. For the CDR3, the DNA is TGTGCCAGCTCACCACGGCAGACGACTAGCACAGATACGCAGTATTTT.

The V call is TRBV7-9, the J call TRBJ1-2, with unresolved D. The germline V gene has CDR1 SEHNR and CDR2 FQNEAQ (reference sequence). Trimming stripped 0 bases from V and 0 bases from J, with 11 bases between. The CDR3 spans 16 residues. CDR3 loop: CASSLALLGANYGYTF. CDR3 DNA: TGTGCCAGCAGCTTAGCGTTGTTGGGAGCTAACTATGGCTACACCTTC. The whole variable domain, filled in from reference TRBV7-9 and TRBJ1-2, reads DTGVSQNPRHKITKRGQNVTFRCDPISEHNRLYWYRQTLGQGPEFLTYFQNEAQLEKSRLLSDRFSAERPKGSFSTLEIQRTEQGDSAMYLCASSLALLGANYGYTFGSGTRLTVV.